This TCR beta chain emerged from a study of chemoradiotherapy in HPV16-positive cancers. Using immunoSEQ multiplex PCR, the repertoire was profiled, and TCRdb retains in-frame clones only, with some absent. This table holds approximately 3,000 clones, 70% to 90% found once. The sequenced sample was blood, obtained from a patient who underwent chemoradiotherapy. The sequence came from a human donor with HPV-associated anogenital cancer.

The CDR3 DNA reads TGTGCCTGGAGTGTAAGGGGTCTTCATGGCTACACCTTC. It specifies CAWSVRGLHGYTF. The chain carries TRBV30 and TRBJ1-2; possible D gene TRBD1, 5 bases. The CDR3 covers 13 residues. The germline CDR1 and CDR2 sequences are GTSNPN and SVGIG (reference sequence). V lost 0 bases to trimming and J lost 6 bases, with 11 bases between them.